A single sample gave rise to the 18 T cell receptor beta chains below, sequenced in a study of siplizumab effects on memory and regulatory T cells. Using immunoSEQ multiplex PCR, the repertoire was profiled, and TCRdb retains in-frame clones only, with some absent. The table lists around 100,000 clones, roughly nine tenths of them singletons. Sequenced input: Tregs sorted from blood. The receptors come from a human donor in good health.

The genes are TRBV6-5 and TRBJ2-2; either TRBD1 or TRBD2 may fit D (5 bases each). CDR3 length: 14 residues. Germline V gene lookup returns CDR1 MNHEY and CDR2 SVGAGI. Trimming removed 7 bases from V and 6 bases from J, with 15 bases in between. The CDR3 sequence: CASTSGAKAGELFF. The CDR3 nucleotides are TGTGCCAGCACTTCCGGGGCCAAGGCCGGGGAGCTGTTTTTT.

The rearrangement links TRBV18 to TRBJ2-7, with D uncertain. V dropped 3 bases and J dropped 7 bases, with 13 bases sitting between them. CDR3 size: 13 residues. Germline assignment: CDR1 KGHSH and CDR2 LQKENI. DNA of the CDR3: TGTGCCAGCTCACCGCAAGGAACCCGGGAGCAGTACTTC. Encoded protein: CASSPQGTREQYF.

The rearrangement uses TRBV28 and TRBJ2-7; tentatively, D is TRBD2 (5 bases). With 5 bases removed from V and 6 bases from J, the gap between germline ends came to 23 bases. CDR1 is MDHEN and CDR2 is SYDVKM in the germline V gene. CDR3 size: 16 residues. As DNA, the CDR3 is TGTGCCAGCAGTCCCCTCGGGCCGACCCCGGGAATCGAGCAGTACTTC. It codes for CASSPLGPTPGIEQYF.

The chain employs TRBV7-9 and TRBJ1-1; unclear D gene. CDR3 size: 13 residues. Germline CDR1 and CDR2: SEHNR and FQNEAQ (reference sequence). V was cut by 2 bases and J by 1 base, with 5 bases left in between. For the CDR3, the DNA is TGTGCCAGCAGCTTAAACAAGAACACTGAAGCTTTCTTT. Amino acid sequence: CASSLNKNTEAFF.

This sequence joins TRBV29-1 and TRBJ1-3, with D unresolved. The CDR3 is made up of 15 amino acids. The germline CDR1 and CDR2 sequences are SQVTM and ANQGSEA. Written as DNA, the CDR3 is TGCAGTGTAAGGGTAGGGTACAACTCTGGAAACACCATATATTTT. Its protein is CSVRVGYNSGNTIYF.

Ten or more counts support this clone. J is TRBJ2-7 and V is TRBV7-2; 9 positions agree with TRBD2. Germline V gene sequence: CDR1 SGHTA, CDR2 FQGNSA. The CDR3 runs 15 residues. V gave up 0 bases and J gave up 6 bases; unmatched junction bases: 6. The CDR3 region has the DNA TGTGCCAGCAGCTTAGCCCTGAGCGGGGGGACCGAGCAGTACTTC. It translates to CASSLALSGGTEQYF.

This clone was picked up one time. V and J are TRBV29-1 and TRBJ2-5; 11 bases map to TRBD1. V trimming: 7 bases; J trimming: 5 bases; junction bases outside the gene matches: 6. Germline V gene lookup returns CDR1 SQVTM and CDR2 ANQGSEA. The CDR3 runs 13 residues. Here the CDR3 reads CSAWTGGEETQYF. The DNA for the CDR3 is TGCAGCGCTTGGACAGGGGGCGAGGAGACCCAGTACTTC.

The chain employs TRBV11-2 and TRBJ2-1; 13 bases align to TRBD2. Per germline, CDR1 SGHAT and CDR2 FQNNGV. The J segment lost 0 bases and the V segment lost 3 bases, leaving 5 bases of the junction unmatched. The CDR3 is 18 amino acids. DNA of the CDR3: TGTGCCAGCAGCTTGAGGACTAGCGGGAGAAGCTCCTACAATGAGCAGTTCTTC. It specifies CASSLRTSGRSSYNEQFF. Filled out from reference TRBV11-2 and TRBJ2-1, the complete variable domain reads EAGVAQSPRYKIIEKRQSVAFWCNPISGHATLYWYQQILGQGPKLLIQFQNNGVVDDSQLPKDRFSAERLKGVDSTLKIQPAKLEDSAVYLCASSLRTSGRSSYNEQFFGPGTRLTVL.

With regard to this clone: Other DNA sequences from this sample encode an identical CDR3 as well. The chain combines TRBV19 with TRBJ2-5; possibly TRBD1 or TRBD2 for D (6 bases each). The germline CDR1 and CDR2 sequences are LNHDA and SQIVND (reference sequence). V lost 3 bases and J lost 4, with 9 bases in between. The CDR3 totals 13 residues. Here the CDR3 DNA reads TGTGCCAGTAGTATTGGAGGGGGAGAGACCCAGTACTTC. It yields the protein CASSIGGGETQYF.

This clone was observed a handful of times. The gene calls are TRBV27 and TRBJ1-5; D unclear. This CDR3 comprises 15 residues. Germline V gene sequence: CDR1 MNHEY, CDR2 SMNVEV (reference sequence). The germline V and J ends were trimmed by 6 bases and 2 bases, with 14 bases remaining between them. In DNA form, the CDR3 reads TGTGCCAGCAGATTAAAACCCGTCGGCAATCAGCCCCAGCATTTT. It translates to CASRLKPVGNQPQHF.

This chain uses TRBV28 with TRBJ2-1, with unresolved D. The CDR3 is 14 amino acids. From germline, CDR1 is MDHEN and CDR2 SYDVKM. The V end was cut by 1 base, the J end by 9 bases, with 13 bases between. CDR3 sequence reads: CASSLFRPPPEQFF. DNA of the CDR3: TGTGCCAGCAGTTTATTCCGCCCCCCCCCTGAGCAGTTCTTC.

The chain carries TRBV10-1 and TRBJ2-7; 7 bases align to TRBD2. CDR1 and CDR2 (germline): WNHNN, SYGVQD (reference sequence). V was clipped by 6 bases and J by 3 bases; unmatched bases: 5. The CDR3 extends over 13 amino acids. CDR3 residues: CASSLGGSYEQYF. CDR3 in DNA: TGCGCCAGCAGCCTCGGGGGGAGCTACGAGCAGTACTTC.

The chain combines TRBV5-4 with TRBJ2-7; D perhaps matches TRBD1 (6 bases). The V end was cut by 1 base, the J end by 7 bases, with 12 bases between. The CDR3 length is 13 residues. Germline CDR1 reads SGHNT; CDR2 reads YYREEE (reference sequence). The CDR3 reads CASSLMDSPEQYF. DNA of the CDR3: TGTGCCAGCAGCTTGATGGACAGTCCAGAGCAGTACTTC.

The chain recombines TRBV7-9 with TRBJ2-7; D might be TRBD1 (5 bases). This CDR3 has 14 amino acids. Per germline, CDR1 SEHNR and CDR2 FQNEAQ (reference sequence). Trimming stripped 2 bases from V and 4 bases from J, with 12 bases between. CDR3 residues: CASSLMDIGYEQYF. The CDR3, as DNA: TGTGCCAGCAGCTTAATGGACATCGGGTACGAGCAGTACTTC.

V is TRBV11-3 and J is TRBJ2-3; 11 positions agree with TRBD2. Trimming took 5 bases from V and 5 from J; bases not matched to a gene: 6. Germline V CDR1 and CDR2: SGHNT, YENEEA. This CDR3 contains 15 residues. CDR3 bases: TGTGCCAGCAGCACGGGACTAGCGGAGGGAGATACGCAGTATTTT. It codes for CASSTGLAEGDTQYF.

This clone appeared once. The chain recombines TRBV5-5 with TRBJ1-2; no reliable D call. The CDR3 runs to 14 residues. Germline loops: CDR1 SGHKS, CDR2 YYEKEE (reference sequence). With 0 bases removed from V and 5 bases from J, the gap between germline ends came to 11 bases. CDR3 in amino acids: CASSLDFQVYGYTF. Written as DNA, the CDR3 is TGTGCCAGCAGCTTGGATTTTCAGGTTTATGGCTACACCTTC.

The chain couples TRBV5-1 to TRBJ2-5; D not certain. Trimming shortened V by 2 bases and J by 1 base, and 15 bases separated the two germline ends. The germline V gene encodes CDR1 SGHRS and CDR2 YFSETQ. This CDR3 has 16 amino acids. The CDR3 nucleotides read TGCGCCAGCAGCTTCCCCAGGAGCGTGGGCCAAGAGACCCAGTACTTC. Its protein product is CASSFPRSVGQETQYF.

The chain couples TRBV19 to TRBJ2-1; TRBD2 aligns across 7 bases. The CDR3 is 14 amino acids. The V and J ends lost 4 bases and 2 bases, in that order; junction bases with no gene match: 2. Germline loops: CDR1 LNHDA, CDR2 SQIVND (reference sequence). The CDR3 is CASSTRGAYNEQFF. DNA for the CDR3: TGTGCCAGTAGTACCCGGGGGGCCTACAATGAGCAGTTCTTC.